This T cell receptor (beta chain) was obtained from a study of beta chain features in type 1 diabetes (dated by TCRdb to 2016 to 2019). Concerning the study at large: Mean age, gender distribution, total cell number and subset yield did not differ between patients and healthy donors. In the study, TCRB repertoires of sorted circulating CD4+ T cell subsets from recently diagnosed type 1 diabetes patients were compared with those of matched healthy donors. Whereas all 28 donors provided naive and central memory subsets, regulatory and stem cell-like memory subsets were isolated from just 8 patients and roughly 8 healthy donors. A total of 90 million to 140 million sorted cells were examined across all samples, and RNA yield correlated strongly with the number of cells per subset.

The paper's findings and limits, for the study overall: Because cDNA was sequenced instead of genomic DNA, highly expressing activated cells could be over-represented, though the groups showed no difference in activation or CD3 levels. In all four CD4+ subsets, TCRB CDR3 length was moderately but significantly shorter in type 1 diabetes patients. Fewer insertions and more nucleotide deletions at VDJ recombination sites were observed in patients with type 1 diabetes, implying thymic rearrangement abnormalities. Only small numbers of individuals were included in the HLA sub-analyses, which left unresolved whether HLA type had any influence on TCRB rearrangement. Shorter templates might be favored by PCR, yet because patient and control samples were amplified and corrected together, any such skew would affect both groups equally. The naive, central memory and regulatory TCRB repertoires appeared to resemble one another more closely among patients than among healthy donors.

A single peripheral blood draw of roughly 0.11 L on average was collected from each donor into heparinised tubes. A BD FACSAria II and a panel including CD45RO, CCR7, CD25, CD127, CD95 and CD27 were used to sort naive, central memory, regulatory and stem cell-like memory CD4+ T cells. Every sorted population had a purity above 98%. PBMCs were separated immediately by Lymphoprep density gradient centrifugation and were stained directly, without being cultured. Samples were stained and sorted in pairs, with one healthy donor and one patient per experiment, so that batch effects were minimized. The entire amount of isolated RNA was reverse transcribed using the High Capacity cDNA Reverse Transcription Kit, so the sequenced TCRB transcripts were expressed ones. Deep immunoSEQ sequencing was applied to naive, central memory and regulatory T cell samples, giving an average of around 3.4 million total reads per sample. After sorted cells were lysed in RLT buffer, RNA was extracted with DNase-treated RNeasy Micro or Mini kits, with the choice depending on cell number. To prevent cross-contamination, each cell subset was processed individually, whereas patient and healthy donor samples were processed jointly. Using the immunoSEQ multiplex PCR, TCRB sequences were amplified from cDNA into 87-bp fragments spanning the CDR3 region. Sequencing of the amplicons was done on the Illumina HiSeq platform. In the authors' own workflow: PCR bias was computationally corrected using synthetic template baselines, reads within Hamming distance 2 were collapsed, and singletons that could not be merged were discarded. Reads were aligned against IMGT so that V, D and J genes, CDR3 length and insertions or deletions at six rearrangement sites could be assigned. Within each subset, clonotype counts were normalized to sorted cell number, and only after that were true diversity and Gini coefficients computed with the tcR R package. The overlap coefficient, calculated on TCRB nucleotide sequences, was used to measure repertoire sharing. Out-of-frame TCRB sequences from naive cells were analyzed as a proxy for the pre-selection repertoire. TCRdb limited this immuneACCESS table to in-frame rearrangements with V and J called. A share of clones is missing; checked studies link under half to unresolved V genes, and the rest is unexplained. V, J and clone size are those of that table, while D and trimming were read from the DNA. The sample table records nearly 250,000 clones; about 70% of these occur just once. Approximately 0.053% of the sample is held by the ten biggest clonotypes.

V was cut back by 5 bases and J by 4 bases, leaving a gap of 18 bases between them. Based on the germline V gene, the CDR1 and CDR2 sequences are SGDLS and YYNGEE. The CDR3, from cysteine to phenylalanine, totals 15 residues. Of all the DNA, just the CDR3 is kept, 45 bases in frame from base 1. A remark on this clone: Its cognate antigen has yet to be identified. Per-base qualities were not stored, and no clone one base away is much larger.

This chain joins TRBV9 to TRBJ2-5, and perhaps TRBD1 as D gene, on 5 matching bases. This clonotype was obtained from a man younger than 40 in good health. Specimen: naive CD4+ T cells from blood. The intended sense of this specimen's cell subset or site label: true naive CD4+ T cells. CDR3 reads: CASRAGSSPGETQYF. The bases read TGTGCCAGCAGGGCAGGGTCTTCGCCGGGAGAGACCCAGTACTTC.